This T cell receptor beta chain was captured in a study of T-cell memory formation after mild COVID-19. The sample holds a few counts of this clonotype. Trimming cost V 6 bases and J 7 bases; bases outside gene matches: 6. The CDR3 loop spans 14 amino acids. Germline V gene lookup returns CDR1 MNHEY and CDR2 SVGAGI. TCRdb re-called the 5' RACE reads with MiXCR, one entry per CDR3 protein. Among 350,000 to 450,000 distinct CDR3 sequences listed, approximately 29% were seen once. The clonotype comes from an adult woman who had mild COVID-19 (a few samples of this study predate the infection). Cell type and time point are not known. The chain carries TRBV6-5 and TRBJ2-1; 10 bases are a match to TRBD1. Sequenced: PBMCs or a T cell subset sorted from them (not recorded which). The CDR3 is CASRGTGAGNEQFF. The CDR3 nucleotides read TGTGCCAGCAGGGGGACAGGGGCCGGGAATGAGCAGTTCTTC.